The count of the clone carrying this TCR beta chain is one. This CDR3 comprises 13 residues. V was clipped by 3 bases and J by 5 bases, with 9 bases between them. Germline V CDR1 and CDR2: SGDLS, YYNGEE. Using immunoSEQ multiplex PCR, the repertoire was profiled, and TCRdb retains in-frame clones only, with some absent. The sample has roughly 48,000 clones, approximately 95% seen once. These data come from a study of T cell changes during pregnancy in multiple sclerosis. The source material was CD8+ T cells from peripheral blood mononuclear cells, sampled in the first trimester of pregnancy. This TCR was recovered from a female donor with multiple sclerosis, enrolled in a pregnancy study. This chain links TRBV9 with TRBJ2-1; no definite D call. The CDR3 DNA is TGTGCCAGCAGCGCGAAGTCTAACAATGAGCAGTTCTTC. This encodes CASSAKSNNEQFF.